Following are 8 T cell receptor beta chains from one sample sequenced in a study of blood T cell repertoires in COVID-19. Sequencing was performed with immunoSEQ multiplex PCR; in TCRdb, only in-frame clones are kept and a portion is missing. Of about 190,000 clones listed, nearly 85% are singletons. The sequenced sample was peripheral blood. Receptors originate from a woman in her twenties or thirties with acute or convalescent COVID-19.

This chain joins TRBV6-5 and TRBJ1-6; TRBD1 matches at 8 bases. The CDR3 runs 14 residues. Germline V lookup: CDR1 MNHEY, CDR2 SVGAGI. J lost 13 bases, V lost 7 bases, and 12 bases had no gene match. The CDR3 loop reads CASNSLKGDRPLHF. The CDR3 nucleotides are TGTGCCAGCAACAGCTTGAAAGGGGACAGGCCCCTCCACTTT.

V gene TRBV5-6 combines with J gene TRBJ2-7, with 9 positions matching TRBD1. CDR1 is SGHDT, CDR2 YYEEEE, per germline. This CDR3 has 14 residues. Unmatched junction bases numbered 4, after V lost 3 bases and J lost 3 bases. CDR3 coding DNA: TGTGCCAGCAGCTCGGGGACAGGGAGCTACGAGCAGTACTTC. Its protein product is CASSSGTGSYEQYF.

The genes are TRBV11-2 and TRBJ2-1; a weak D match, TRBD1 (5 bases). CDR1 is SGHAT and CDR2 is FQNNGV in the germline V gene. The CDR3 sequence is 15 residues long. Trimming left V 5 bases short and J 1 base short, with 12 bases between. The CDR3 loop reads CASSPTSGSYNEQFF. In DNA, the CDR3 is TGTGCCAGCAGCCCGACCTCAGGGTCCTACAATGAGCAGTTCTTC.

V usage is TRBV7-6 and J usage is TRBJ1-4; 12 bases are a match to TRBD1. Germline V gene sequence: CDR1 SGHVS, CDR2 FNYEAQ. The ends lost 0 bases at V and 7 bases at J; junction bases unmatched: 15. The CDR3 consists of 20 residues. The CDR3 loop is CASSLAPPGQGAGEGEKLFF. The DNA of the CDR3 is TGTGCCAGCAGCTTAGCACCTCCGGGACAGGGGGCCGGGGAAGGTGAAAAACTGTTTTTT.

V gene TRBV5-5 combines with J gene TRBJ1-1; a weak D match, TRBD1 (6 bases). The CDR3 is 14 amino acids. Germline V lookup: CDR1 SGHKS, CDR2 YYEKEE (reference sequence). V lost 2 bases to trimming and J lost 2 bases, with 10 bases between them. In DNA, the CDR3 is TGTGCCAGCAGCTTCGGACAGAGAAACACTGAAGCTTTCTTT. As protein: CASSFGQRNTEAFF.

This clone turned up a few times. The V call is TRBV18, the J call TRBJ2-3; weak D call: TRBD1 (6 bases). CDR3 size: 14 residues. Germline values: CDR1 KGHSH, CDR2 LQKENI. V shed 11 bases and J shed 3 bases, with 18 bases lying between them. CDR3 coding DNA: TGTGCCGCCAGGGGTGGGACGAAGACAGATACGCAGTATTTT. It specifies CAARGGTKTDTQYF.

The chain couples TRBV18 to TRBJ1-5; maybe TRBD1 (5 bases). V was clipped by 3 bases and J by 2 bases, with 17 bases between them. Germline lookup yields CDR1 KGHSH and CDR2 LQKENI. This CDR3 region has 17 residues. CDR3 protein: CASSPTNSRGGNQPQHF. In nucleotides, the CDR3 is TGTGCCAGCTCACCCACAAATTCCCGGGGGGGCAATCAGCCCCAGCATTTT.

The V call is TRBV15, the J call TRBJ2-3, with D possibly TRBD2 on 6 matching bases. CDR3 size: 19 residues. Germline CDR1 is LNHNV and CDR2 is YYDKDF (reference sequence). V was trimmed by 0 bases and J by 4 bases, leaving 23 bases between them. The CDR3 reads CATSRDPWAGRGKADTQYF. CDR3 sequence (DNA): TGTGCCACCAGCAGAGACCCTTGGGCCGGGAGAGGGAAGGCAGATACGCAGTATTTT.